The 2 T cell receptor beta chains below come from one sample, sequenced in a study of Tregs in tolerant kidney transplant recipients (dated by TCRdb to between 2018 and 2021). The protocol used for the library was the immunoSEQ multiplex PCR assay. The table comes from immuneACCESS by way of TCRdb, which keeps in-frame sequences with V and J called. Part of the clones is missing from these tables; in studies checked, under half for an unresolved V gene and the rest for unknown reasons. Here the sample has tens of thousands of clones; about 89% occur a single time. In total, the top ten clones hold more than 3% of the sample. Sample time point, as interpreted from the label and publication: 6 months after combined kidney and bone marrow transplant. Related donors were used in the transplants with nonmyeloablative bone marrow transplantation, and mixed chimerism was transient in the human trials.

The sequences come from CD4+ T cells from blood (PBMCs), collected 6 months after the transplant. These receptors were obtained from a human patient who received a combined kidney and bone marrow transplant. Donor T cells from the graft may be present among the T cells after a transplant.

This sequence joins TRBV18 and TRBJ1-2; D might be TRBD1 (5 bases). This CDR3 has 15 amino acids. Germline assignment: CDR1 KGHSH and CDR2 LQKENI. With 2 bases removed from V and 6 bases from J, the gap between germline ends came to 16 bases. CDR3 residues: CASSPGAGISHGYTF. CDR3 in DNA: TGTGCCAGCTCACCAGGGGCAGGGATTTCCCATGGCTACACCTTC.

The rearrangement joins TRBV30 to TRBJ1-1, with D uncertain. The CDR3 length is 15 residues. V was shortened by 2 bases and J by 0 bases, with 13 bases between the two germline ends. CDR1 GTSNPN and CDR2 SVGIG come from the germline V gene (reference sequence). CDR3 region: CAWSRRSYMNTEAFF. The CDR3 nucleotides are TGTGCCTGGAGTCGTCGCAGTTACATGAACACTGAAGCTTTCTTT.